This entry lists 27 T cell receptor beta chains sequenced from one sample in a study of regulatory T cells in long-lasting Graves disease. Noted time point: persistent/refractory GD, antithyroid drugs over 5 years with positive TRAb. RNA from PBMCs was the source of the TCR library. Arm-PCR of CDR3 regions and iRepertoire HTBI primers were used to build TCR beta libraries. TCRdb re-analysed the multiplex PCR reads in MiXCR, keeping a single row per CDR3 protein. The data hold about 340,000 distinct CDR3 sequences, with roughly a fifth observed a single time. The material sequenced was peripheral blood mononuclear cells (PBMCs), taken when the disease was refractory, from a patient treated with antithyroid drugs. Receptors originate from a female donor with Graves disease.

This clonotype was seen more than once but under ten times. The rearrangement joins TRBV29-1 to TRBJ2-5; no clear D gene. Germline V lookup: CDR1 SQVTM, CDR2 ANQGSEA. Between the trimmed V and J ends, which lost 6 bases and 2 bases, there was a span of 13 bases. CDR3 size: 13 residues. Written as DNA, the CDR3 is TGCAGCGTAGTCGGTAGGATGCAAGAGACCCAGTACTTC. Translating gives CSVVGRMQETQYF.

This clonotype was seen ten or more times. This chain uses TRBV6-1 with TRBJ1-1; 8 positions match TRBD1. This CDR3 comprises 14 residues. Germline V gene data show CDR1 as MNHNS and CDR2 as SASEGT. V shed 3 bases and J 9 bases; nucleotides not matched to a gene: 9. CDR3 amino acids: CASSDLMTGEKAFF. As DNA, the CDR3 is TGTGCCAGCAGTGACTTAATGACAGGGGAGAAAGCTTTCTTT.

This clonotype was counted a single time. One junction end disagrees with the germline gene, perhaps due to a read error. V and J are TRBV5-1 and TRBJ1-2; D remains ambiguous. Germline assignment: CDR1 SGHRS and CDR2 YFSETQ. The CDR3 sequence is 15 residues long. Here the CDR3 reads CASTLGWERVYGYTF. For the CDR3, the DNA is TGTGCCAGCACCCTAGGTTGGGAAAGGGTCTATGGCTACACCTTC.

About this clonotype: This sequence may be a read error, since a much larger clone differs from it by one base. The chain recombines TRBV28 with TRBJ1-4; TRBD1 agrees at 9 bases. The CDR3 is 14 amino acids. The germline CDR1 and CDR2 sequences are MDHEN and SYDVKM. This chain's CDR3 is CASLTDRGRERLFF. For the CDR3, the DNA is TGTGCCAGCCTTACGGACAGGGGAAGAGAAAGACTGTTTTTT.

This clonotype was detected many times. The CDR3 loop is CASSFSASYGYTF. As DNA, the CDR3 is TGTGCCAGCAGTTTCTCGGCTAGCTATGGCTACACCTTC. The chain joins TRBV28 to TRBJ1-2; D gene unclear. The CDR3 has 13 residues. V was cut by 3 bases and J by 4 bases, with 9 bases left in between. CDR1 is MDHEN and CDR2 is SYDVKM in the germline V gene.

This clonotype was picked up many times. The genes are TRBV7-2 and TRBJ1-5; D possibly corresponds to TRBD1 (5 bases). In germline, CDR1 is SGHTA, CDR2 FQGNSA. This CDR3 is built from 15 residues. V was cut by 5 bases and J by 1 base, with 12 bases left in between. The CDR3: CASSRDRQSNQPQHF. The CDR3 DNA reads TGTGCCAGCAGCCGGGACCGGCAGAGCAATCAGCCCCAGCATTTT.

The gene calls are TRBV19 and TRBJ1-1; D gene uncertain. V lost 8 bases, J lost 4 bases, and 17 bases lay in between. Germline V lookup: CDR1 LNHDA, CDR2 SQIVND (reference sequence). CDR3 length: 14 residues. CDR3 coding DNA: TGTGCCAGTCAAACTGCGAGTGTCTTCACTGAAGCTTTCTTT. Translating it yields CASQTASVFTEAFF.

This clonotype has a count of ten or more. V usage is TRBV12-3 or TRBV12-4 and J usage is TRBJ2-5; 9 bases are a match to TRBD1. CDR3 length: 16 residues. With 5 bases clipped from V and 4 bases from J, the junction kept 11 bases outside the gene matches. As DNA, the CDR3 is TGTGCCAGCAGTCCGGACAGGGGAAGGAGGGCAGAGACCCAGTACTTC. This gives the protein CASSPDRGRRAETQYF.

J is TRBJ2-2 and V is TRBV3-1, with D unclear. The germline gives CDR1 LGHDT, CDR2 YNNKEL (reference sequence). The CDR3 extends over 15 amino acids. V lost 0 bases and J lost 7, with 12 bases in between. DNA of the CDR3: TGTGCCAGCAGCCAAGATCCAAGAGGTCACGGGGAGCTGTTTTTT. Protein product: CASSQDPRGHGELFF.

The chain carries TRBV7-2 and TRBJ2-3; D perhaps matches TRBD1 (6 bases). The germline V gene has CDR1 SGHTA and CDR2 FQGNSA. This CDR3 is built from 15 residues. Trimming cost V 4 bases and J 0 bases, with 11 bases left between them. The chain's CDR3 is CASSSQQGSTDTQYF. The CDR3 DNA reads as TGTGCCAGCAGCTCACAACAGGGCAGCACAGATACGCAGTATTTT.

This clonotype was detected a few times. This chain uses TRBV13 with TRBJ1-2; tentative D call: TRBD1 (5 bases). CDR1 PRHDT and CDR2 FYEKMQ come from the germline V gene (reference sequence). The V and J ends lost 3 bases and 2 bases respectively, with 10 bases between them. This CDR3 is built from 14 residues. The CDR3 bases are TGTGCCAGCAGCTTGGCCAGGGTAAACTATGGCTACACCTTC. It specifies CASSLARVNYGYTF.

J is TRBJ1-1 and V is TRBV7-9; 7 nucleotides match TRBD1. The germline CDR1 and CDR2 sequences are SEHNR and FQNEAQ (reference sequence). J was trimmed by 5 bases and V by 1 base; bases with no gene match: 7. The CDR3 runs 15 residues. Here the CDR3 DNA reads TGTGCCAGCAGCTTAGGACGACAGGGTTGGACTGAAGCTTTCTTT. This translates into CASSLGRQGWTEAFF.

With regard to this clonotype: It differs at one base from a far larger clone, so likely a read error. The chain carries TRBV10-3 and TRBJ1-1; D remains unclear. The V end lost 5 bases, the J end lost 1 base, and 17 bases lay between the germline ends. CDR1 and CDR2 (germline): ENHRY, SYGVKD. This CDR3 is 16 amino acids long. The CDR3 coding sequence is TGTGCCATCAGTTTATCGCCCCCCCCAGGGAACACTGAAGCTTTCTTT. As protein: CAISLSPPPGNTEAFF.

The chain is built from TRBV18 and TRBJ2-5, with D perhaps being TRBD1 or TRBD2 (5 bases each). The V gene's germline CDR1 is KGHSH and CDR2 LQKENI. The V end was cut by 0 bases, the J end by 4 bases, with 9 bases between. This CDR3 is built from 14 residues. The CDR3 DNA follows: TGTGCCAGCTCACCACCGGGGGTCCGAGAGACCCAGTACTTC. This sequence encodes CASSPPGVRETQYF.

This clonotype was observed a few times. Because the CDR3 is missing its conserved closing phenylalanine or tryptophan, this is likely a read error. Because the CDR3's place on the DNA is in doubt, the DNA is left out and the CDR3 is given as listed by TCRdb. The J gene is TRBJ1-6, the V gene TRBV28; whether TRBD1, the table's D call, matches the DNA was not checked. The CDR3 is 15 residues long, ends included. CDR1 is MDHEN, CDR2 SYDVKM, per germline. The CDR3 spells CASSLTGGGNSPPHL.

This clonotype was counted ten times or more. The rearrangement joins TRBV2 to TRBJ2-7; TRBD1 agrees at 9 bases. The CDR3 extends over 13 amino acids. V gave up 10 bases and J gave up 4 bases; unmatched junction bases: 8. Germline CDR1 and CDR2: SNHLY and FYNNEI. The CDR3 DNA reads TGTGCCACCGCTGGGACAGGGAAGTACGAGCAGTACTTC. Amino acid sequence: CATAGTGKYEQYF.

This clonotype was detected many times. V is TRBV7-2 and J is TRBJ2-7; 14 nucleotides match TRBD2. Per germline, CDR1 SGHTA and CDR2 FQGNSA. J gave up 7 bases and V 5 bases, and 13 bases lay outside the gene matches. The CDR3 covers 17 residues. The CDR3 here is CASSPRLAGGANDEQYF. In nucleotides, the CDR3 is TGTGCCAGCAGCCCTCGACTAGCGGGGGGGGCCAATGATGAGCAGTACTTC. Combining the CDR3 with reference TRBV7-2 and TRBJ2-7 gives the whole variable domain GAGVSQSPSNKVTEKGKDVELRCDPISGHTALYWYRQSLGQGLEFLIYFQGNSAPDKSGLPSDRFSAERTGGSVSTLTIQRTQQEDSAVYLCASSPRLAGGANDEQYFGPGTRLTVT.

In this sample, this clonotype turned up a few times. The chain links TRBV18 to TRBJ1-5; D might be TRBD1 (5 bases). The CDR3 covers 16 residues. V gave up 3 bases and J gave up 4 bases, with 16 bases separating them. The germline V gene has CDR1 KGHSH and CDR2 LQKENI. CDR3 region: CASSPETALRNQPQHF. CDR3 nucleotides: TGTGCCAGCTCACCCGAGACAGCCCTTCGAAATCAGCCCCAGCATTTT.

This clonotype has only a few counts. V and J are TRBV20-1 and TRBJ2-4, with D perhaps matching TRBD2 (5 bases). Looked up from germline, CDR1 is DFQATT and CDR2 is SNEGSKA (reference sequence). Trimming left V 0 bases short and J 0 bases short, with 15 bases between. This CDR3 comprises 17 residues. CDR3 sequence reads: CSARDHLSGIAKNIQYF. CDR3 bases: TGCAGTGCTAGAGACCATCTGAGCGGTATAGCCAAAAACATTCAGTACTTC.

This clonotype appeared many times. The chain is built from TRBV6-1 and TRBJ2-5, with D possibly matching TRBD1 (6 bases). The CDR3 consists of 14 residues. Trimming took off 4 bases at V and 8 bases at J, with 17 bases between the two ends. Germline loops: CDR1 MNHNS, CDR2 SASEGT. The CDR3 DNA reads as TGTGCCAGCAGTGGCTTGATCCTGGGGGCCACCCAGTACTTC. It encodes CASSGLILGATQYF.

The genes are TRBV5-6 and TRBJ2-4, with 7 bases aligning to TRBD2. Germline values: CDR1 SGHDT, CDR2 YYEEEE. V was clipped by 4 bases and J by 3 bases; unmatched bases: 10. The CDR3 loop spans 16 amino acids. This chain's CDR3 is CASSPIGGGGKNIQYF. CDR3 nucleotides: TGTGCCAGCAGCCCTATTGGGGGGGGTGGCAAAAACATTCAGTACTTC.

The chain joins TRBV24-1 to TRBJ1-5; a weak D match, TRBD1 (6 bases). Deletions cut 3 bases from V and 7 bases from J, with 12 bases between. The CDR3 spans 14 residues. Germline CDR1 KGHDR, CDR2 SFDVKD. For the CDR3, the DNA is TGTGCCACCAGTGATCCTAGGGGGGGGCAGCCCCAGCATTTT. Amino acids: CATSDPRGGQPQHF.

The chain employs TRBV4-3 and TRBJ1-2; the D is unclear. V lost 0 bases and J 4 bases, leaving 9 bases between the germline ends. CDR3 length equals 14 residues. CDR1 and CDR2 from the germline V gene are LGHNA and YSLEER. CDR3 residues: CASSQDTAIYGYTF. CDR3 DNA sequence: TGCGCCAGCAGCCAAGATACAGCGATCTATGGCTACACCTTC.

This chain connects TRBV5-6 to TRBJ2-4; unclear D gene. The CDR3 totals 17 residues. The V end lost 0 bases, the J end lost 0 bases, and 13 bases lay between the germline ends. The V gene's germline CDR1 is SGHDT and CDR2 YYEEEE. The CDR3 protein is CASSLAVPRLAKNIQYF. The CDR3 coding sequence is TGTGCCAGCAGCTTGGCCGTCCCGCGCCTAGCCAAAAACATTCAGTACTTC.

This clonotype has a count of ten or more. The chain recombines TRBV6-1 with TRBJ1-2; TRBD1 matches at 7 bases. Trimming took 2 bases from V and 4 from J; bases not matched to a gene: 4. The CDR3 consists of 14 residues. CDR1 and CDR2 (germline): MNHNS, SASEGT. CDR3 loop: CASSETGTAYGYTF. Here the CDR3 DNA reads TGTGCCAGCAGTGAAACAGGGACAGCCTATGGCTACACCTTC.

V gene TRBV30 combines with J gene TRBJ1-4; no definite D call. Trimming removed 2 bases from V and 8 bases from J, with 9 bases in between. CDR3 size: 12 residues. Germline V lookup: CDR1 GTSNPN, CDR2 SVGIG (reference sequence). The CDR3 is CAWSLAQEKLFF. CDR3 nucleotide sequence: TGTGCCTGGAGTTTGGCCCAAGAAAAACTGTTTTTT.

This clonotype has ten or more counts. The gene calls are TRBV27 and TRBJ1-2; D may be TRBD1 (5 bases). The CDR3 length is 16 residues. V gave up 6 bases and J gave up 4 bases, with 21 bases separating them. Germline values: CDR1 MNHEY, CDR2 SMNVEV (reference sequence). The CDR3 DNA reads TGTGCCAGCAGCCCATGGGACGGCGGACCTCTCTATGGCTACACCTTC. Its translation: CASSPWDGGPLYGYTF.